This TCR beta chain was found in a study of chronic HIV infection and antiretroviral therapy. TCRdb recomputed calls from the 5' RACE reads with MiXCR, one row per CDR3 protein. The sample includes 39,000 or so distinct CDR3 sequences, approximately 7.4% of them seen just once. Trimming took off 6 bases at V and 2 bases at J, with 15 bases between the two ends. The CDR3 has 15 residues. Germline V gene data show CDR1 as SNHLY and CDR2 as FYNNEI. This clonotype was sampled from an adult who had HIV and had not received antiretroviral therapy, or was an uninfected healthy control (not recorded which). The chain couples TRBV2 to TRBJ2-3; D uncertain. The sequenced sample consisted of peripheral blood. The CDR3 reads CASSRNRPPTDTQYF. Here the CDR3 DNA reads TGTGCCAGCAGCAGAAATCGGCCCCCCACAGATACGCAGTATTTT.